Below are 30 T cell receptor beta chains sequenced from a single sample in a study of blood T cell repertoires in COVID-19. Libraries were prepared by immunoSEQ multiplex PCR; TCRdb keeps only in-frame clonotypes and omits some of them. The sample lists about 190,000 clones; roughly 86% were seen once. Sequenced: peripheral blood. These receptors all come from a woman in her 70s with active or convalescent COVID-19.

The V and J genes are TRBV11-3 and TRBJ2-1; TRBD2 matches at 9 bases. After removal of 2 bases from V and 8 bases from J, the junction contained 7 bases not matched to a gene. Germline CDR1 reads SGHNT; CDR2 reads YENEEA. The CDR3 is made up of 15 amino acids. The DNA of the CDR3 is TGTGCCAGCAGCTTACAGAGTAGCGGGAGCCATGAGCAGTTCTTC. Its protein is CASSLQSSGSHEQFF.

The chain has TRBV5-6 and TRBJ1-1, with D possibly TRBD1 on 5 matching bases. Trimming took off 2 bases at V and 7 bases at J, with 9 bases between the two ends. Germline values: CDR1 SGHDT, CDR2 YYEEEE. CDR3 length: 12 amino acids. CDR3 region: CASSLQAVEAFF. Here the CDR3 DNA reads TGTGCCAGCAGCTTACAGGCCGTTGAAGCTTTCTTT.

The rearrangement joins TRBV30 to TRBJ1-5, with 8 nucleotides matching TRBD1. The CDR3 is made up of 13 amino acids. V gave up 3 bases and J gave up 7 bases; unmatched junction bases: 5. Germline V gene sequence: CDR1 GTSNPN, CDR2 SVGIG (reference sequence). CDR3 sequence: CAWSPGGRQPQHF. The CDR3 coding sequence is TGTGCCTGGAGCCCAGGGGGCAGGCAGCCCCAGCATTTT.

The DNA for the CDR3 is TGTGCCAGCAGTGAATGGGGGGGGAACACTGAAGCTTTCTTT. It yields the protein CASSEWGGNTEAFF. V usage is TRBV25-1 and J usage is TRBJ1-1; D might be TRBD1 (5 bases). The CDR3 contains 14 residues. Trimming pared 1 base from V and 1 base from J, leaving 7 bases between. Germline CDR1 MGHDK, CDR2 SYGVNS.

V and J are TRBV5-4 and TRBJ2-7, with TRBD2 matching 10 bases. V shed 4 bases and J 3 bases; nucleotides not matched to a gene: 4. The germline gives CDR1 SGHNT, CDR2 YYREEE (reference sequence). The CDR3 loop spans 14 amino acids. The CDR3 DNA reads as TGTGCCAGCAGCGCGACTAGCGGGCACTACGAGCAGTACTTC. Translation gives CASSATSGHYEQYF.

The chain uses TRBV3-1 (or the pseudogene TRBV3-2) and TRBJ2-6, with D possibly matching TRBD1 (5 bases). This CDR3 contains 15 residues. Germline V gives CDR1 LGHDT, CDR2 YNNKEL (reference sequence). V lost 1 base to trimming and J lost 4 bases, with 8 bases between them. The CDR3 DNA sequence: TGTGCCAGCAGCCAAGGGGGCTCGGGGGCCAACGTCCTGACTTTC. Translated, it gives CASSQGGSGANVLTF.

The CDR3 nucleotides are TGTGCCAGCAGGCAGGGGAACACTGAAGCTTTCTTT. Translation: CASRQGNTEAFF. The V gene is TRBV7-9, the J gene TRBJ1-1; TRBD1 is a possible D gene (5 bases). Trimming took 6 bases from V and 1 from J, leaving 6 bases between them. CDR1 and CDR2 (germline): SEHNR, FQNEAQ (reference sequence). The CDR3 sequence is 12 residues long.

The V call is TRBV7-8, the J call TRBJ2-1; tentatively, D is TRBD1 (9 bases). The CDR3 runs 19 residues. Germline values: CDR1 SGHVS, CDR2 FQNEAQ. The V and J ends lost 5 bases and 12 bases respectively, with 35 bases between them. The CDR3 loop reads CASSPRGQGTAGGVSGQFF. CDR3 nucleotide sequence: TGTGCCAGCAGCCCGCGAGGACAGGGGACGGCGGGAGGAGTGTCGGGGCAGTTCTTC.

This chain links TRBV4-2 with TRBJ2-7, with TRBD2 matching over 14 bases. V shed 4 bases and J 4 bases; nucleotides not matched to a gene: 21. Germline V gene sequence: CDR1 LGHNA, CDR2 YNFKEQ. The CDR3 has 21 amino acids. CDR3 sequence: CASSPIVFGTSGRLAAYEQYF. In DNA, the CDR3 is TGTGCCAGCAGCCCCATCGTTTTCGGGACTAGCGGGAGATTAGCGGCTTACGAGCAGTACTTC.

A few counts support this clone. The chain joins TRBV5-1 to TRBJ2-2, with D maybe TRBD1 (5 bases). CDR3 length: 16 amino acids. Germline-derived CDR1 and CDR2 are SGHRS and YFSETQ. V was pared by 0 bases and J by 6 bases, with 15 bases between. The CDR3 nucleotides read TGCGCCAGCAGCTTGGGACAGCCCGCCGTCTCCGGGGAGCTGTTTTTT. Translation gives CASSLGQPAVSGELFF. The full variable domain, completed using reference TRBV5-1 and TRBJ2-2, is KAGVTQTPRYLIKTRGQQVTLSCSPISGHRSVSWYQQTPGQGLQFLFEYFSETQRNKGNFPGRFSGRQFSNSRSEMNVSTLELGDSALYLCASSLGQPAVSGELFFGEGSRLTVL.

This chain links TRBV6-5 with TRBJ2-5; D is possibly TRBD2 (6 bases). V lost 6 bases and J 0 bases, leaving 8 bases between the germline ends. The CDR3 loop spans 13 amino acids. CDR1 is MNHEY and CDR2 is SVGAGI in the germline V gene. The CDR3 sequence is CASSASDQETQYF. CDR3 DNA: TGTGCCAGCAGCGCTAGCGACCAAGAGACCCAGTACTTC.

The chain joins TRBV29-1 to TRBJ1-1, with TRBD1 matching 8 bases. The length of the CDR3 is 15 residues. Germline V gene lookup returns CDR1 SQVTM and CDR2 ANQGSEA. Unmatched junction bases numbered 11, after V lost 4 bases and J lost 4 bases. Here the CDR3 reads CSVAIRTGRGTEAFF. The CDR3 DNA follows: TGCAGCGTTGCTATTAGGACAGGGAGGGGCACTGAAGCTTTCTTT.

The J gene is TRBJ2-3, the V gene TRBV10-3; 11 nucleotides agree with TRBD2. This CDR3 region has 16 residues. Germline V CDR1 and CDR2: ENHRY, SYGVKD. V was clipped by 4 bases and J by 5 bases; unmatched bases: 8. This chain's CDR3 is CAISGVLAGEGDTQYF. In DNA form, the CDR3 reads TGTGCCATCAGTGGGGTACTAGCGGGAGAAGGAGATACGCAGTATTTT.

The chain joins TRBV29-1 to TRBJ1-1; D gene uncertain. Germline V CDR1 and CDR2: SQVTM, ANQGSEA. V lost 6 bases and J 0 bases, leaving 5 bases between the germline ends. The CDR3 covers 11 residues. The DNA of the CDR3 is TGCAGCGTGTATATGAACACTGAAGCTTTCTTT. Translating it yields CSVYMNTEAFF.

The chain combines TRBV18 with TRBJ1-6; TRBD1 agrees at 7 bases. The CDR3 sequence is 21 residues long. CDR1 is KGHSH, CDR2 LQKENI, per germline. V lost 1 base and J lost 5; bases outside the gene matches: 20. The CDR3 DNA reads as TGTGCCAGCTCACCACGGTTGTGGACAGGAAACATTCGCGACAATAATTCACCCCTCCACTTT. Protein sequence: CASSPRLWTGNIRDNNSPLHF.

The genes are TRBV2 and TRBJ2-3, with D hard to call. Germline CDR1 SNHLY, CDR2 FYNNEI. V was cut by 8 bases and J by 2 bases, with 5 bases left in between. This CDR3 comprises 11 residues. CDR3 sequence (DNA): TGTGCCAGCGCGTTCACAGATACGCAGTATTTT. This encodes CASAFTDTQYF.

The genes are TRBV7-2 and TRBJ2-4; 7 positions match TRBD1. The CDR3 is 16 residues long. V shed 5 bases, J shed 0 bases, and the junction held 7 bases outside the gene matches. Germline CDR1 and CDR2: SGHTA and FQGNSA. The CDR3 DNA sequence: TGTGCCAGCAGCACAAGGACAGGACTAGCCAAAAACATTCAGTACTTC. Translation gives CASSTRTGLAKNIQYF. Together with reference TRBV7-2 and TRBJ2-4, the CDR3 gives the full variable domain: GAGVSQSPSNKVTEKGKDVELRCDPISGHTALYWYRQSLGQGLEFLIYFQGNSAPDKSGLPSDRFSAERTGGSVSTLTIQRTQQEDSAVYLCASSTRTGLAKNIQYFGAGTRLSVL.

The chain couples TRBV19 to TRBJ2-3; 7 nucleotides match TRBD1. The CDR3 length is 17 residues. Germline V CDR1 and CDR2: LNHDA, SQIVND (reference sequence). Trimming took 4 bases from V and 2 from J; bases not matched to a gene: 12. The CDR3 sequence is CASSNRQGRLPTDTQYF. The CDR3 DNA sequence: TGTGCCAGTAGTAATCGACAGGGCAGACTTCCCACAGATACGCAGTATTTT.

Written as DNA, the CDR3 is TGTGCCAGCAGCTTCAGGGGCCCCACAGATACGCAGTATTTT. It yields the protein CASSFRGPTDTQYF. The V and J genes are TRBV7-9 and TRBJ2-3; D is possibly TRBD1 (6 bases). CDR1 and CDR2 (germline): SEHNR, FQNEAQ (reference sequence). This CDR3 contains 14 residues. The V gene lost 3 bases and the J gene lost 2 bases, with 9 bases spanning the gap.

A single count supports this clone. The V and J genes are TRBV20-1 and TRBJ2-5; no reliable D call. The germline V gene encodes CDR1 DFQATT and CDR2 SNEGSKA (reference sequence). V was clipped by 4 bases and J by 2 bases, with 2 bases between them. The CDR3 extends over 10 amino acids. CDR3 protein: CSAIQETQYF. The CDR3 coding sequence is TGCAGTGCTATACAAGAGACCCAGTACTTC.

In its sample, this clone was seen a few times. This chain connects TRBV11-2 to TRBJ1-4, with 7 bases identical to TRBD1. With 6 bases clipped from V and 6 bases from J, the junction kept 7 bases outside the gene matches. Germline CDR1 and CDR2: SGHAT and FQNNGV. This CDR3 is built from 14 residues. The CDR3 reads CASSSGTVDEKLFF. The CDR3 nucleotides read TGTGCCAGCAGTTCCGGGACAGTGGATGAAAAACTGTTTTTT.

Turning to this clone: An end of the junction does not agree with germline; a read error may underlie this. This chain connects TRBV5-6 to TRBJ2-2; 11 positions match TRBD1. Germline V gives CDR1 SGHDT, CDR2 YYEEEE. The length of the CDR3 is 15 residues. The CDR3 sequence: CASSLGQGGLGELFF. The CDR3 coding sequence is TGTGCCAGCAGTTTGGGACAGGGGGGGCTCGGTGAGCTGTTTTTT.

The chain links TRBV21-1 to TRBJ1-1; no DNA check was done on the table's D call, TRBD1. TRBV21-1 is noted as a pseudogene. The CDR3 spans 18 residues. CDR3 sequence (DNA): TGTGCCAGCAGCAAAGGAATGACAGGGGGCGGAAATACCACTGAAGCTTTCTTT. This sequence encodes CASSKGMTGGGNTTEAFF.

The J gene is TRBJ2-1, the V gene TRBV29-1, with D possibly TRBD1 on 6 matching bases. V was pared by 7 bases and J by 10 bases, with 23 bases between. CDR3 length equals 14 residues. Germline V lookup: CDR1 SQVTM, CDR2 ANQGSEA. The CDR3 spells CSGAGRDTAREQFF. Written as DNA, the CDR3 is TGCAGCGGAGCCGGTCGGGACACAGCCCGGGAGCAGTTCTTC.

This clone was counted between two and nine times. J is TRBJ2-7 and V is TRBV30, with D maybe TRBD1 (6 bases). The CDR3 runs to 14 residues. Germline V gives CDR1 GTSNPN, CDR2 SVGIG (reference sequence). The V end was cut by 3 bases, the J end by 2 bases, with 14 bases between. The DNA of the CDR3 is TGTGCCTGGAGGGGAGAACGGACAGCCTACGAGCAGTACTTC. Its protein product is CAWRGERTAYEQYF.

V usage is TRBV9 and J usage is TRBJ1-4, with TRBD1 as a possible D gene (6 bases). This CDR3 has 15 amino acids. Germline CDR1 is SGDLS and CDR2 is YYNGEE. With 0 bases removed from V and 4 bases from J, the gap between germline ends came to 10 bases. In nucleotides, the CDR3 is TGTGCCAGCAGCGTAGCAACAGGGCTTAATGAAAAACTGTTTTTT. Translation: CASSVATGLNEKLFF.

This chain uses TRBV24-1 with TRBJ1-4; the D gene is possibly TRBD1 (5 bases). CDR1 is KGHDR and CDR2 is SFDVKD in the germline V gene. The CDR3 covers 12 residues. V gave up 0 bases and J gave up 10 bases, with 5 bases separating them. In nucleotides, the CDR3 is TGTGCCACCAGTGATTTGAGGGGAAAACTGTTTTTT. Translated, it gives CATSDLRGKLFF.

This chain joins TRBV7-2 and TRBJ2-1; TRBD2 matches 9 bases. V lost 5 bases to trimming and J lost 1 base; unmatched junction nucleotides: 9. This CDR3 has 17 residues. Germline CDR1 SGHTA, CDR2 FQGNSA. The CDR3 coding sequence is TGTGCCAGCAGCCCCGATGCGGGACTAGCATCCTACAATGAGCAGTTCTTC. Protein product: CASSPDAGLASYNEQFF.

The DNA of the CDR3 is TGTGCCAGCAGTTACCCTGGACAGGGGGATGGCTACACCTTC. Protein: CASSYPGQGDGYTF. This sequence joins TRBV6-5 and TRBJ1-2; 10 positions match TRBD1. This CDR3 contains 14 residues. From germline, CDR1 is MNHEY and CDR2 SVGAGI. V gave up 2 bases and J gave up 6 bases; unmatched junction bases: 3.

This rearrangement joins TRBV5-6 to TRBJ2-7; 8 nucleotides agree with TRBD2. CDR3 length equals 13 residues. The V segment lost 4 bases and the J segment 3 bases; nucleotides outside the gene matches: 3. In germline, CDR1 is SGHDT, CDR2 YYEEEE. As DNA, the CDR3 is TGTGCCAGCAGCCTACTAGCGGTCTACGAGCAGTACTTC. As protein: CASSLLAVYEQYF.